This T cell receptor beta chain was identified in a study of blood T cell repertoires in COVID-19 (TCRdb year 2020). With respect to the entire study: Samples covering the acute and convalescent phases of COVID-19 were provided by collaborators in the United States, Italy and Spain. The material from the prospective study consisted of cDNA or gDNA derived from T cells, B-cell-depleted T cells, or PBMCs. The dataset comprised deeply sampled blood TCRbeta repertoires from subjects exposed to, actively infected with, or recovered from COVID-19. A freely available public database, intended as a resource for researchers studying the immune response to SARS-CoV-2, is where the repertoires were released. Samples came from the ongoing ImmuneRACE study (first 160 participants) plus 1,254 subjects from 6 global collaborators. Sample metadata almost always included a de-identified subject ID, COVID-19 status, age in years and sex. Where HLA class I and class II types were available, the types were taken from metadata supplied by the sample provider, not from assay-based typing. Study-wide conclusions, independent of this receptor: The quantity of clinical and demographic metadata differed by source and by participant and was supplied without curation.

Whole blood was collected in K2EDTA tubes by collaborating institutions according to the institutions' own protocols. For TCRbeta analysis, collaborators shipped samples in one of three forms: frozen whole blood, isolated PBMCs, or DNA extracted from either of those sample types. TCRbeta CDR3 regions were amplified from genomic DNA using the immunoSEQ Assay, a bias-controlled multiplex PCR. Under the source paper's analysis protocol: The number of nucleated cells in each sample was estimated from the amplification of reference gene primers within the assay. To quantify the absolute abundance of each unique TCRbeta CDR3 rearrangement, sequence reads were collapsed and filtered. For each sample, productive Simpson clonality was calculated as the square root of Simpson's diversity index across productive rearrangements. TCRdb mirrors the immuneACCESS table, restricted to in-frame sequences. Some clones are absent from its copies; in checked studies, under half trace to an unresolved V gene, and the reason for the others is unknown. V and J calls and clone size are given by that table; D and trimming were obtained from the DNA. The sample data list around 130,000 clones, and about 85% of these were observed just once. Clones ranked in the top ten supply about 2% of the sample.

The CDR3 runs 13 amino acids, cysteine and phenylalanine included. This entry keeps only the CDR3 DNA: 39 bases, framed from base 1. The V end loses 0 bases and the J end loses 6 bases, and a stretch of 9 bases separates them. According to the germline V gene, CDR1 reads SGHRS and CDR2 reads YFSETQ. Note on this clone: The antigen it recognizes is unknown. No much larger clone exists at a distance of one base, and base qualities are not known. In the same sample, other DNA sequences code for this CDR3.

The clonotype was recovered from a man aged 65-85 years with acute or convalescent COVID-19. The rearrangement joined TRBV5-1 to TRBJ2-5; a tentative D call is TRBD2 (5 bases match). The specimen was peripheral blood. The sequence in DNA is TGCGCCAGCAGCTTGGAGACGGGAAAGACCCAGTACTTC. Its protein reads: CASSLETGKTQYF.